There are a few counts of the clone carrying this T cell receptor (beta chain). No antigen is known for it. Sequenced by immunoSEQ multiplex PCR; TCRdb stores in-frame clones only, minus some. The data hold some 43,000 clones, with roughly 94% observed a single time. This record comes from a study of OX40 agonist ivuxolimab in advanced cancers. About the research overall: Across the patients, intravenous ivuxolimab was delivered every 2 weeks at 0.01 to 10 mg/kg. The group had a mean age of about 60 years, ranged from 23 to 79, and was approximately 81% male. Three patients, one with hepatocellular carcinoma and two with cutaneous melanoma, responded partially. Findings and limits, study-wide: The study observed clonal expansion of CD4+ and CD8+ blood T cells by week 6 at 0.1 to 3.0 mg/kg.

The source of this sequence is an adult with an advanced solid tumor such as melanoma, head and neck, liver or kidney cancer. Sequencing used CD4+ or CD8+ T cells sorted from blood, obtained in a trial of the OX40 agonist ivuxolimab.

CDR3 bases: TGTGCCAGCAGCCAATTGCAGGGGGCGAACACTGAAGCTTTCTTT. Its translation is CASSQLQGANTEAFF. The rearrangement links TRBV7-9 to TRBJ1-1, with TRBD1 matching over 8 bases. From germline, CDR1 is SEHNR and CDR2 FQNEAQ (reference sequence). This CDR3 comprises 15 residues. The V segment lost 5 bases and the J segment 1 base; nucleotides outside the gene matches: 6. Using reference TRBV7-9 and TRBJ1-1 for the parts outside the CDR3, the full variable domain is DTGVSQNPRHKITKRGQNVTFRCDPISEHNRLYWYRQTLGQGPEFLTYFQNEAQLEKSRLLSDRFSAERPKGSFSTLEIQRTEQGDSAMYLCASSQLQGANTEAFFGQGTRLTVV.